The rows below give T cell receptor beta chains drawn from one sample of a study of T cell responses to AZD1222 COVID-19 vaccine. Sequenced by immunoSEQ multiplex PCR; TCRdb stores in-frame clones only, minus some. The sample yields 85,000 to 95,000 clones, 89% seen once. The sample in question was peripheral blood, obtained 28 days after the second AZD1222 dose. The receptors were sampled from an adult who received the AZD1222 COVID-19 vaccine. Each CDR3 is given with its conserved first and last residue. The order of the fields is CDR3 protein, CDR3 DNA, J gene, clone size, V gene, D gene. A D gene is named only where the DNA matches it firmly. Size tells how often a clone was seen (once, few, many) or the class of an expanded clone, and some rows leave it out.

CSATTNTEAFF TGCAGTGCCACGACGAACACTGAAGCTTTCTTT TRBJ1-1 - TRBV20-1 -
CASSQAARGVYNEQFF TGTGCCAGCAGCCAAGCCGCGCGGGGGGTCTACAATGAGCAGTTCTTC TRBJ2-1 once TRBV14 TRBD2
CASSMSGAPDTQYF TGTGCCAGTAGTATGTCAGGGGCCCCAGATACGCAGTATTTT TRBJ2-3 few TRBV19 -
CASSLSGVSSYNEQFF TGTGCCAGCAGCCTTTCGGGGGTGAGCTCCTACAATGAGCAGTTCTTC TRBJ2-1 - TRBV11-2 -
CASSLSPGAYEQYF TGTGCCAGCAGCTTAAGTCCGGGGGCCTACGAGCAGTACTTC TRBJ2-7 - TRBV7-3 -
CSVRGGTDDEAFF TGCAGCGTCAGAGGAGGGACGGATGACGAAGCTTTCTTT TRBJ1-1 - TRBV29-1 -
CASSVSGPSEKLFF TGTGCCAGCAGCGTGTCGGGGCCTAGTGAAAAACTGTTTTTT TRBJ1-4 - TRBV9 -
CASSISVLGEQYF TGTGCCAGCAGCATTAGTGTGTTGGGAGAGCAGTACTTC TRBJ2-7 - TRBV11-3 -
CAWSSEVETEAFF TGTGCCTGGAGTTCGGAGGTTGAGACTGAAGCTTTCTTT TRBJ1-1 - TRBV30 -
CASRADLGELFF TGTGCCAGCAGGGCAGATCTCGGGGAGCTGTTTTTT TRBJ2-2 - TRBV28 -
CAWSVGPARGVEAFF TGTGCCTGGAGTGTAGGGCCAGCAAGGGGAGTGGAAGCTTTCTTT TRBJ1-1 - TRBV30 -
CAWIRQNTEAFF TGTGCCTGGATTCGGCAGAACACTGAAGCTTTCTTT TRBJ1-1 - TRBV30 -
CASSWGSGGAMYDTQYF TGTGCCAGCAGCTGGGGTAGCGGGGGGGCCATGTATGATACGCAGTATTTT TRBJ2-3 - TRBV11-3 TRBD2
CASSWPSGGNTNEQFF TGTGCCAGCAGCTGGCCTAGCGGAGGAAACACCAATGAGCAGTTCTTC TRBJ2-1 - TRBV7-9 TRBD2
CASSQGVDRFNYGYTF TGTGCCAGCAGCCAAGGAGTGGACAGGTTTAACTATGGCTACACCTTC TRBJ1-2 - TRBV3-1/TRBV3-2 TRBD1
CASRGLAPYNEQFF TGTGCCAGCAGGGGACTAGCGCCTTACAATGAGCAGTTCTTC TRBJ2-1 once TRBV28 TRBD2
CASSRGGQGNQPQHF TGTGCCAGTAGTCGGGGGGGGCAGGGGAATCAGCCCCAGCATTTT TRBJ1-5 - TRBV19 -
CASSIQGLNTEAFF TGTGCCAGTAGTATTCAGGGACTGAACACTGAAGCTTTCTTT TRBJ1-1 once TRBV19 -
CASSLQSGTDYGYTF TGTGCCAGCAGCCTCCAATCCGGGACCGATTATGGCTACACCTTC TRBJ1-2 once TRBV7-3 -